This TCR beta chain was profiled in a study of cytomegalovirus exposure and HLA in healthy donors. As regards this clone: The antigen is unknown.

Study outcomes and limitations: Productive status was seen about 90% or about 30% of the time for most TCR beta V segments in an earlier analysis. In a later analysis, several top co-occurrence clusters appeared linked to parvovirus B19, influenza, CMV and Epstein-Barr virus. The likely explanation for a cluster of highly shared sequence variants was sequencing artifact. TRBV6-2, TRBV6-3 and some other V segments were unresolvable in 87-base-pair reads.

The CDR3 totals 15 residues. Germline loops: CDR1 SGHTA, CDR2 FQGNSA. V lost 4 bases, J lost 7 bases, and 19 bases lay in between. With 60 Vbeta and 13 Jbeta primers, the PCR was carried out. Assay: immunoSEQ multiplex PCR; the TCRdb copy retains only in-frame clones and omits some. This table holds roughly 60,000 clones, around 78% found once. This chain joins TRBV7-2 and TRBJ2-5; no clear D. Sequenced: PBMCs. The source of this sequence is a female donor in good health and CMV-seronegative. The CDR3 here is CASSSSGGPGGTQYF. DNA for the CDR3: TGTGCCAGCAGCTCCTCCGGCGGCCCCGGTGGGACCCAGTACTTC.